A selection of T cell receptor beta chains follows, all from one sample in a study of glioma-infiltrating T cells after dendritic cell vaccination. Produced via immunoSEQ multiplex PCR; TCRdb's table is partial and in-frame only. The profile shows tens of thousands of clones, 85% of them singletons. The starting material was blood, obtained before dendritic cell vaccination. The source is a human donor with glioblastoma. The CDR3 runs from the conserved cysteine through the conserved F or W. The order of the fields is J gene, V gene, CDR3 protein.

TRBJ1-6,TRBV9,CASSVHPGEGSPLHF
TRBJ2-5,TRBV11-3,CASSLKRQETQYF
TRBJ1-1,TRBV11-3,CASKTGVEIGTEAFF
TRBJ1-3,TRBV30,CAWSVPESGNTIYF
TRBJ1-2,TRBV10-3,CAISELSGVGYTF
TRBJ2-5,TRBV6-6,CASSLPTAGGGETQYF
TRBJ2-7,TRBV6-5,CASSYSRTGGSEQYF
.,TRBV19,CASSQGQGPLEQYF
TRBJ1-2,TRBV4-3,CASSQSRVGGYTF
TRBJ1-5,TRBV30,CAWRSQVANQPQHF
TRBJ2-3,TRBV6-5,CASSYSAGLLGYF
TRBJ2-7,TRBV10-3,CAISASTSGSSYEQYF
TRBJ2-5,TRBV5-1,CASSYSGGSQTQYF
TRBJ1-5,TRBV28,CASSLTGPQPQHF
TRBJ2-7,TRBV10-2,CATQWDNSYEQYF
TRBJ2-2,TRBV7-6,CASSLARETGELFF
TRBJ1-2,TRBV5-3,CARSLLAGQGATYGYTF